The rows below give T cell receptor beta chains drawn from one sample of a study of T-cell memory formation after mild COVID-19. TCRdb recomputed calls from the 5' RACE reads with MiXCR, one row per CDR3 protein. The data contain hundreds of thousands of distinct CDR3 sequences, about a fifth of them singletons. Material: PBMCs or a T cell subset sorted from them (not recorded which). The receptors stem from an adult woman who had mild COVID-19 (a few samples of this study predate the infection). Cell type and time point are not known. Both conserved end residues are part of each CDR3. The D gene is left open where the match is weak. Not all rows give a size; the values are once, few, many and, for expanded clones, a class.

v_gene,abundance,d_gene,j_gene,CDR3nt,CDR3aa
TRBV27,-,TRBD1,TRBJ1-2,TGTGCCAGCAGTCTGACGGCCAGACTCGGGACAGAGGAGGGCTATGGCTACACCTTC,CASSLTARLGTEEGYGYTF
TRBV11-2,few,-,TRBJ2-7,TGTGCCAGCAGCTTCCTCGACGGATACGAGCAGTACTTC,CASSFLDGYEQYF
TRBV6-5,few,-,TRBJ2-3,TGTGCCAGCAGTTACCGGGTTACAGATACGCAGTATTTT,CASSYRVTDTQYF
TRBV6-5,-,TRBD2,TRBJ2-2,TGTGCCAGCAGTTACGGGAGCGGGGACACCGGGGAGCTGTTTTTT,CASSYGSGDTGELFF
TRBV11-1,few,TRBD2,TRBJ2-3,TGTGCCAGCAGCTCTTCGCGGGAGGGCCGCGCAGATACGCAGTATTTT,CASSSSREGRADTQYF
TRBV5-1,-,-,TRBJ2-1,TGCGCCAGCAGCTTGGACCAGATTAATCTCTCCTACAATGAGCAGTTCTTC,CASSLDQINLSYNEQFF
TRBV7-8,once,-,TRBJ1-4,TGTGCCAGCAGCTCCGACACCCCTAATGAAAAACTGTTTTTT,CASSSDTPNEKLFF
TRBV12-5,few,TRBD2,TRBJ2-3,TGTGCTAGTGGCCGGAACGGACTAGCGGGAGAGTCAGATACGCAGTATTTT,CASGRNGLAGESDTQYF
TRBV20-1,-,TRBD2,TRBJ2-3,TGCAGTGCTAGAGCCTTACTAGCGGGAGGTCCAGATACGCAGTATTTT,CSARALLAGGPDTQYF
TRBV20-1,many,TRBD1,TRBJ2-7,TGCAGTGCTAGTAAAGGGGGCGAGGTCGACGAGCAGTACTTC,CSASKGGEVDEQYF
TRBV12-3/TRBV12-4,few,TRBD1,TRBJ2-5,TGTGCCAGCAGTTTCCGGGGACAGGGGAAGGAGACCCAGTACTTC,CASSFRGQGKETQYF
TRBV7-3,few,TRBD1,TRBJ2-1,TGTGCCAGCAGCTTAAGACAGGGCAGGATCGATGAGCAGTTCTTC,CASSLRQGRIDEQFF
TRBV9,-,TRBD1,TRBJ2-5,TGTGCCAGCAGCCAGGGGAACATGCAGGGGGAGCTGAAGACCCAGTACTTC,CASSQGNMQGELKTQYF
TRBV19,few,-,TRBJ1-1,TGTGCCAGTAGTTCCCCGTTTAACAGGGATAAGAACACTGAAGCTTTCTTT,CASSSPFNRDKNTEAFF
TRBV5-1,few,TRBD2,TRBJ2-3,TGCGCCAGTAACCCTGCGGGGGGGACAGATACGCAGTATTTT,CASNPAGGTDTQYF
TRBV5-6,few,-,TRBJ2-3,TGTGCCAGCAGCTTGGGACTAGTCAACACAGATACGCAGTATTTT,CASSLGLVNTDTQYF
TRBV12-3/TRBV12-4,few,-,TRBJ2-3,TGTGCCAGCAGCCCGACAGGATATACGCAGTATTTT,CASSPTGYTQYF
TRBV4-1,few,-,TRBJ1-2,TGCGCCAGCAGCCAAGGAGGGAGGGGGAAGCTGGGTGGCTACACCTTC,CASSQGGRGKLGGYTF
TRBV11-3,-,-,TRBJ1-1,TGTGCCAGCAGCTTACAGGGGCCTACTGAAGCTTTCTTT,CASSLQGPTEAFF
TRBV5-1,-,-,TRBJ1-2,TGCGCCAGCAGCTTCGGGGACGGCCCAAACTATGGCTACACCTTC,CASSFGDGPNYGYTF
TRBV15,few,TRBD1,TRBJ1-4,TGTGCCACCAGCAGAGACGTGGACAGGGACCCTTTTTTT,CATSRDVDRDPFF
TRBV6-6,few,TRBD2,TRBJ2-2,TGTGCCAGCAGTTTCCTTAGCGGGGGTAACACCGGGGAGCTGTTTTTT,CASSFLSGGNTGELFF
TRBV6-5,few,TRBD2,TRBJ2-3,TGTGCCAGCAGTTCGGGCCGGGGGACTAACACAGATACGCAGTATTTT,CASSSGRGTNTDTQYF
TRBV5-1,few,TRBD2,TRBJ2-7,TGCGCCAGCAGCTTGACGGTGGGGGTAGCGGGAGATAGGTCGCAGTACTTC,CASSLTVGVAGDRSQYF
TRBV29-1,once,-,TRBJ1-1,TGCACCACAGGCACTCTGAACACTGAAGCTTTCTTT,CTTGTLNTEAFF
TRBV6-2/TRBV6-3,-,-,TRBJ1-5,TGTGCCAGCAGTTACGAGCAGGGTACCCATCAGCCCCAGCATTTT,CASSYEQGTHQPQHF